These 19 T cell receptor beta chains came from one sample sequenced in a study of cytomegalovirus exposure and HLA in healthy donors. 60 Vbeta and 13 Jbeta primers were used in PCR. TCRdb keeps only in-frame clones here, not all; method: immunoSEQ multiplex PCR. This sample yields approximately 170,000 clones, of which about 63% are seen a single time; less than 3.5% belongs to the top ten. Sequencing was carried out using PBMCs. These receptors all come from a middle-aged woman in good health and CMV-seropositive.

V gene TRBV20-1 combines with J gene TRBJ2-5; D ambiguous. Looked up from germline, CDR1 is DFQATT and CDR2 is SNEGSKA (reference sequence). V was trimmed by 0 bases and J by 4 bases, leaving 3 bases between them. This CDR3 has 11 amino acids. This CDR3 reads CSARDLETQYF. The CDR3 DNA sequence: TGCAGTGCTAGAGATCTAGAGACCCAGTACTTC.

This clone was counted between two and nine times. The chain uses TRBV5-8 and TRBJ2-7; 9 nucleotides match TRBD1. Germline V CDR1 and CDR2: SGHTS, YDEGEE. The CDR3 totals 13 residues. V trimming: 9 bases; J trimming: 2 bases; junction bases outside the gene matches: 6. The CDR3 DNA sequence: TGTGCCACTACAGGGGGCATCACCTACGAGCAGTACTTC. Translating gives CATTGGITYEQYF.

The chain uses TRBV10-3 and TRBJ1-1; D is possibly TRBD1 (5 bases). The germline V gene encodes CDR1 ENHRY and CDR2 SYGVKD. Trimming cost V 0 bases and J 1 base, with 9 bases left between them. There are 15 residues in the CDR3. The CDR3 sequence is CAISESTGGNTEAFF. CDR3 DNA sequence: TGTGCCATCAGTGAGTCGACGGGGGGGAACACTGAAGCTTTCTTT.

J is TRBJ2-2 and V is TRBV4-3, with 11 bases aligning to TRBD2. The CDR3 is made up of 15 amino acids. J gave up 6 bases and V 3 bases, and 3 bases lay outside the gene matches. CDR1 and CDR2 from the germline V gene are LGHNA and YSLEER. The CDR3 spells CASSQTSGKAGELFF. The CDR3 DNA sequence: TGCGCCAGCAGCCAGACTAGCGGGAAGGCCGGGGAGCTGTTTTTT.

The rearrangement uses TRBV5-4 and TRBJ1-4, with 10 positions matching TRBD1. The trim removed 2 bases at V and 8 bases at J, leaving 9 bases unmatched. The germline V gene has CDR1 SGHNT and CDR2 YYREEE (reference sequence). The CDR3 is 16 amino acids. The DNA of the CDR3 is TGTGCCAGCAGCTTTGACAGGGGGCCCGAGAAGGAAAAACTGTTTTTT. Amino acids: CASSFDRGPEKEKLFF. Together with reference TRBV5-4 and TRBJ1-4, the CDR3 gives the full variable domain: ETGVTQSPTHLIKTRGQQVTLRCSSQSGHNTVSWYQQALGQGPQFIFQYYREEENGRGNFPPRFSGLQFPNYSSELNVNALELDDSALYLCASSFDRGPEKEKLFFGSGTQLSVL.

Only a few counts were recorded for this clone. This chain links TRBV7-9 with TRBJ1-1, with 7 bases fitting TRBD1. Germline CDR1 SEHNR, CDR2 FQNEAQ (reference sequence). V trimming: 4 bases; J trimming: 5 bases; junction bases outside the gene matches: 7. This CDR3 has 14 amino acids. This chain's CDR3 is CASSSSDRDTEAFF. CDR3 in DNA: TGTGCCAGCAGCTCCTCCGACAGGGATACTGAAGCTTTCTTT. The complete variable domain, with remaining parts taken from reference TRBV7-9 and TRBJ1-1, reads DTGVSQNPRHKITKRGQNVTFRCDPISEHNRLYWYRQTLGQGPEFLTYFQNEAQLEKSRLLSDRFSAERPKGSFSTLEIQRTEQGDSAMYLCASSSSDRDTEAFFGQGTRLTVV.

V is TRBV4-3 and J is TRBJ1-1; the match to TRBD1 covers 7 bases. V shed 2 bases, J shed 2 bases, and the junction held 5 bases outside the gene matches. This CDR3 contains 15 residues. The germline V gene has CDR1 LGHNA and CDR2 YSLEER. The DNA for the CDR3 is TGCGCCAGCAGCCAAACCGGGACAGCAAACACTGAAGCTTTCTTT. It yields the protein CASSQTGTANTEAFF.

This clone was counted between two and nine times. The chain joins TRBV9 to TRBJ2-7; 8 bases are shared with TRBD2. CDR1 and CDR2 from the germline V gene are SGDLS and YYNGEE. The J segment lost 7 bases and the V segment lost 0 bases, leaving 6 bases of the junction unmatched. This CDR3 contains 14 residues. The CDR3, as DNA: TGTGCCAGCAGCGTAGACGGGACTAGGAGGGAGCAGTACTTC. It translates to CASSVDGTRREQYF.

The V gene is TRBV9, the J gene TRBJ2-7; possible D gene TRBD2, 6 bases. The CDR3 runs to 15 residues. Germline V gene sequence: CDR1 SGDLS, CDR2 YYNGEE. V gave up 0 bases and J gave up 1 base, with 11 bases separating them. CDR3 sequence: CASSVGPSESYEQYF. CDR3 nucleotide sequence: TGTGCCAGCAGCGTAGGGCCTAGCGAGTCCTACGAGCAGTACTTC. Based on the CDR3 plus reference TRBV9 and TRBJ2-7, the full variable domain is DSGVTQTPKHLITATGQRVTLRCSPRSGDLSVYWYQQSLDQGLQFLIQYYNGEERAKGNILERFSAQQFPDLHSELNLSSLELGDSALYFCASSVGPSESYEQYFGPGTRLTVT.

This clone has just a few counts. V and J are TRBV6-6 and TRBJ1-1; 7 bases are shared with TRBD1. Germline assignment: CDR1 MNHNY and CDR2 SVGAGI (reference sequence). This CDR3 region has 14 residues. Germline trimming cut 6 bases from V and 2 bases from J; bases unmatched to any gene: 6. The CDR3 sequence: CASREGQFNTEAFF. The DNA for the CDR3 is TGTGCCAGCAGGGAGGGACAGTTTAACACTGAAGCTTTCTTT.

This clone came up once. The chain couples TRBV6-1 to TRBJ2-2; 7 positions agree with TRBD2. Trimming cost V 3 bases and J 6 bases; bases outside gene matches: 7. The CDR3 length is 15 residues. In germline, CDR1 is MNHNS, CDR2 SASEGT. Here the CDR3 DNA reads TGTGCCAGCAGTGAGGAGGGAGGGCCCTCCGGGGAGCTGTTTTTT. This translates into CASSEEGGPSGELFF.

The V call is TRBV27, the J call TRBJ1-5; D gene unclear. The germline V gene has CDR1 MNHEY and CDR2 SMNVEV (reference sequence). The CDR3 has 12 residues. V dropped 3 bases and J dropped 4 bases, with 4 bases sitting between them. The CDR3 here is CASSFQNQPQHF. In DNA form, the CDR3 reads TGTGCCAGCAGTTTCCAGAATCAGCCCCAGCATTTT.

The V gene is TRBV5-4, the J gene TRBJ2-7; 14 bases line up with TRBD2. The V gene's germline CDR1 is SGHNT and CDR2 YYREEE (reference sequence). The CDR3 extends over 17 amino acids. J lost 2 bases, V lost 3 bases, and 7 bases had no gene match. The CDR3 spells CASSSGLAGEGTYEQYF. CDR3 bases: TGTGCCAGCAGCTCGGGACTAGCGGGAGAGGGGACCTACGAGCAGTACTTC. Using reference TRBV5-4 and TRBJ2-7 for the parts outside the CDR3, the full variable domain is ETGVTQSPTHLIKTRGQQVTLRCSSQSGHNTVSWYQQALGQGPQFIFQYYREEENGRGNFPPRFSGLQFPNYSSELNVNALELDDSALYLCASSSGLAGEGTYEQYFGPGTRLTVT.

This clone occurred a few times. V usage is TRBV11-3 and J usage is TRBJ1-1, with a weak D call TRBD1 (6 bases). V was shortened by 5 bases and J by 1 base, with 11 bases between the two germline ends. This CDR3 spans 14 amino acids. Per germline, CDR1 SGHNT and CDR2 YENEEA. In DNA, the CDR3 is TGTGCCAGCAGCCAGACAGGCCCGAACACTGAAGCTTTCTTT. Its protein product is CASSQTGPNTEAFF.

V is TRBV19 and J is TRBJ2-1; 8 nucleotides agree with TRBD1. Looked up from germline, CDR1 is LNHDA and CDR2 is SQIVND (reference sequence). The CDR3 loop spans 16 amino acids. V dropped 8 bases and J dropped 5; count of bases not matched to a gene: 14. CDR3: CASGLGGDRGNNEQFF. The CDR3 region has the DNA TGTGCCAGTGGCCTCGGAGGAGACAGGGGAAACAATGAGCAGTTCTTC.

Here the CDR3 reads CASSWAGGSEETQYF. CDR3 nucleotide sequence: TGTGCCAGTAGTTGGGCGGGAGGGTCGGAAGAGACCCAGTACTTC. The chain employs TRBV19 and TRBJ2-5; 9 positions agree with TRBD2. Per the germline V gene, CDR1 is LNHDA and CDR2 is SQIVND (reference sequence). The CDR3 spans 15 residues. After removal of 5 bases from V and 3 bases from J, the junction contained 7 bases not matched to a gene. Full variable domain (rest looked up from reference TRBV19 and TRBJ2-5): DGGITQSPKYLFRKEGQNVTLSCEQNLNHDAMYWYRQDPGQGLRLIYYSQIVNDFQKGDIAEGYSVSREKKESFPLTVTSAQKNPTAFYLCASSWAGGSEETQYFGPGTRLLVL.

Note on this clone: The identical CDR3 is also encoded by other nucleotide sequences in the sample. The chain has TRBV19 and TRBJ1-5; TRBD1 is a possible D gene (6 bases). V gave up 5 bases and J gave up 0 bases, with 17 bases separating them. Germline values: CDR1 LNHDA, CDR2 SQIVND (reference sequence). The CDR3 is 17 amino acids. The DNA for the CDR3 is TGTGCCAGTAGTTCACTCGGGACAACCGCTAGCAATCAGCCCCAGCATTTT. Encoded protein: CASSSLGTTASNQPQHF.

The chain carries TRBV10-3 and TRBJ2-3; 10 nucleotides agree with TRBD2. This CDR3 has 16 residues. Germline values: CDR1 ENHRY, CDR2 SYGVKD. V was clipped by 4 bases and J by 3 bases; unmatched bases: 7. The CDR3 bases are TGTGCCATCAGTGTTTCACTAGCGGGATTTACAGATACGCAGTATTTT. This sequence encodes CAISVSLAGFTDTQYF.

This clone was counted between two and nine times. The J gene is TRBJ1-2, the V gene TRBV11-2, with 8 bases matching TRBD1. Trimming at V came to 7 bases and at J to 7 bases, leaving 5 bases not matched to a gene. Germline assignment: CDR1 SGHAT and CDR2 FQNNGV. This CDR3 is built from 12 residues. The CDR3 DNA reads TGTGCCAGCACCGCGGACAGGGTTGGCTACACCTTC. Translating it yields CASTADRVGYTF.